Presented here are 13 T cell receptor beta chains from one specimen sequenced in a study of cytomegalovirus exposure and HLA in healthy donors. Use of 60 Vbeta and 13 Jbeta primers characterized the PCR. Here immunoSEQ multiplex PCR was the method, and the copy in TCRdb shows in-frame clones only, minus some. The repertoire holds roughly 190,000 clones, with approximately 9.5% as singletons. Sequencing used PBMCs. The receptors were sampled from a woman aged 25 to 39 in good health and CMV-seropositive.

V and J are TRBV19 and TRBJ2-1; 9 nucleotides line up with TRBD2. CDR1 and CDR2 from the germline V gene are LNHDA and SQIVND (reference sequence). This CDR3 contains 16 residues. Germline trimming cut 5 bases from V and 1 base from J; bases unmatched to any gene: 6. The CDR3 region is CASSPIAGASYNEQFF. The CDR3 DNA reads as TGTGCCAGTAGTCCTATAGCGGGAGCGTCCTACAATGAGCAGTTCTTC.

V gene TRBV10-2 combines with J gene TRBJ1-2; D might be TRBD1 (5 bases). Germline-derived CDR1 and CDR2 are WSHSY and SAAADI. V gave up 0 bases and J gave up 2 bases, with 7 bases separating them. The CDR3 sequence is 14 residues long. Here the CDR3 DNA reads TGCGCCAGCAGTGAGTCGGGGGGGAACTATGGCTACACCTTC. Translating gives CASSESGGNYGYTF.

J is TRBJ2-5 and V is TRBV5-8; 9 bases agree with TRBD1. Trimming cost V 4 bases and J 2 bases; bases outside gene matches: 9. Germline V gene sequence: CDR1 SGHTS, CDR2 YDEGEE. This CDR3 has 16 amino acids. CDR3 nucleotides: TGTGCCAGCAGCCCCTGGGGGACAGGGCGACAAGAGACCCAGTACTTC. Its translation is CASSPWGTGRQETQYF.

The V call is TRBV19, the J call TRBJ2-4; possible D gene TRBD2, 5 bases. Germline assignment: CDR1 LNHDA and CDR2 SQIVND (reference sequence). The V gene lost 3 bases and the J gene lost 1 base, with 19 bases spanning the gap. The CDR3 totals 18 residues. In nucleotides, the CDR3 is TGTGCCAGTAGTATGCCCCCAGAGGGTGGTAAGGCCAAAAACATTCAGTACTTC. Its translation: CASSMPPEGGKAKNIQYF. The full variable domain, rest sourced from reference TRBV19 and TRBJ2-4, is DGGITQSPKYLFRKEGQNVTLSCEQNLNHDAMYWYRQDPGQGLRLIYYSQIVNDFQKGDIAEGYSVSREKKESFPLTVTSAQKNPTAFYLCASSMPPEGGKAKNIQYFGAGTRLSVL.

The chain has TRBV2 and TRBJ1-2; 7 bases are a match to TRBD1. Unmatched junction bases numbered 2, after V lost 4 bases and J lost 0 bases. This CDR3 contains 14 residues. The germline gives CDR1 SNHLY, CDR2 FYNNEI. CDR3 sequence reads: CASSGDRANYGYTF. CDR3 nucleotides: TGTGCCAGCAGTGGGGACAGAGCTAACTATGGCTACACCTTC.

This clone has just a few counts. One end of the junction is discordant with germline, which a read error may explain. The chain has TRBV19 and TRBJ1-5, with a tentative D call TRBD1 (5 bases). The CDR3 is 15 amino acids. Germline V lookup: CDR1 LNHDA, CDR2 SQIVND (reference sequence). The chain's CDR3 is CASSVQGQGLQPQNF. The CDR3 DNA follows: TGTGCCAGTAGTGTCCAGGGTCAAGGGTTACAGCCCCAGAATTTT.

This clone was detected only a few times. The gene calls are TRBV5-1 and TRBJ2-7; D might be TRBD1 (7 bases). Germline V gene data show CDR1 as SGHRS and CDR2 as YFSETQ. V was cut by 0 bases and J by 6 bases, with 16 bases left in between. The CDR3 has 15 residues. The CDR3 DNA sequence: TGCGCCAGCAGCTTGGACAGGCAGGGGGGAGGCGAGCAGTACTTC. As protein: CASSLDRQGGGEQYF.

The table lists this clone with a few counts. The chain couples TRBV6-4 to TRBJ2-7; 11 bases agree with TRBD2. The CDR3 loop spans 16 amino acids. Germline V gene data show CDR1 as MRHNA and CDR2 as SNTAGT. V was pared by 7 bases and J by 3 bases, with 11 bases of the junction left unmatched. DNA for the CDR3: TGTGCCAGCAATGGGGAGACTAGCGGGGTCCACTACGAGCAGTACTTC. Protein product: CASNGETSGVHYEQYF.

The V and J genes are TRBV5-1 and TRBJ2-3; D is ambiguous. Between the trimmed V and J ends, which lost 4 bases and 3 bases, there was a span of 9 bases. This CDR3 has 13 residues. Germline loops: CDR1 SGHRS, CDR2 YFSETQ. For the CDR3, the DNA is TGCGCCAGCAGCCCAAGAACAACAGATACGCAGTATTTT. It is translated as CASSPRTTDTQYF. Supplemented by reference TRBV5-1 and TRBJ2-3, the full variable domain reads KAGVTQTPRYLIKTRGQQVTLSCSPISGHRSVSWYQQTPGQGLQFLFEYFSETQRNKGNFPGRFSGRQFSNSRSEMNVSTLELGDSALYLCASSPRTTDTQYFGPGTRLTVL.

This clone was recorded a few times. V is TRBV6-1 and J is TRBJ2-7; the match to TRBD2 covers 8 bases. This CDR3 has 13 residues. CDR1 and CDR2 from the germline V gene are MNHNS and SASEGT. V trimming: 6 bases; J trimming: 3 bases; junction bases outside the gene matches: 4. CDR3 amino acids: CASSNRGGYEQYF. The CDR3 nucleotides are TGTGCCAGCAGCAACCGGGGGGGCTACGAGCAGTACTTC.

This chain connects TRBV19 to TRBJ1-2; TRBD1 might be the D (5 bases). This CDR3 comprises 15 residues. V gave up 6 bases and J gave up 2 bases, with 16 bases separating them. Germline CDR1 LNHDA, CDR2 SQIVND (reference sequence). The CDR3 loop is CASSRGREGNYGYTF. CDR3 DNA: TGTGCCAGTAGCCGCGGACGGGAGGGGAACTATGGCTACACCTTC.

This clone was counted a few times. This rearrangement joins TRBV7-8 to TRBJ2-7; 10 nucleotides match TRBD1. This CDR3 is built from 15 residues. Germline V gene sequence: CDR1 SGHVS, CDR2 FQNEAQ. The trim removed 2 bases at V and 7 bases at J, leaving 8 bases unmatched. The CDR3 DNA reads TGTGCCAGCAGCTTATCGTGGACAGGGGGGTATGAGCAGTACTTC. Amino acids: CASSLSWTGGYEQYF.

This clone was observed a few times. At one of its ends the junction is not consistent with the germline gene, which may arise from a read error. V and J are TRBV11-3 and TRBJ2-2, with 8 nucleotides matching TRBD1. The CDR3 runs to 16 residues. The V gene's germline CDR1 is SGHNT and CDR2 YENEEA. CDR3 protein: CASTLEGTGPPGELFF. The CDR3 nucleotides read TGTGCCAGCACCTTAGAGGGGACAGGTCCCCCCGGGGAGCTGTTTTTT. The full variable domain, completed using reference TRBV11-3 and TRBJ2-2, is EAGVVQSPRYKIIEKKQPVAFWCNPISGHNTLYWYLQNLGQGPELLIRYENEEAVDDSQLPKDRFSAERLKGVDSTLKIQPAELGDSAVYLCASTLEGTGPPGELFFGEGSRLTVL.